This T cell receptor beta chain was recovered during a study of beta chain features in type 1 diabetes. A CD45RO/CCR7/CD25/CD127/CD95/CD27 panel sorted naive, central memory, regulatory and stem cell-like memory CD4+ cells. There are 13 residues in the CDR3. Trimming took off 3 bases at V and 11 bases at J, with 14 bases between the two ends. CDR1 and CDR2 from the germline V gene are MNHEY and SMNVEV (reference sequence). As every portion of the isolated RNA was reverse transcribed, the sequencing read expressed TCRB transcripts. Generated by immunoSEQ multiplex PCR, the TCRdb table keeps only in-frame clones and is missing some. The sample contains about half a million clones, about an eighth of which appear only once.

The chain joins TRBV27 to TRBJ1-5; TRBD1 is a possible D gene (6 bases). Sequencing used naive CD4+ T cells from blood. The receptor was isolated from a young woman in good health. CDR3 nucleotides: TGTGCCAGCAGTTTCCTACAGGGAGGGGCCCAGCATTTT. This sequence encodes CASSFLQGGAQHF.